The rows below give T cell receptor beta chains drawn from one sample of a study of T cells in Graves' hyperthyroidism and ophthalmopathy. Using its own MiXCR run on the multiplex PCR reads, TCRdb lists one record per CDR3 protein. This table has about 640,000 distinct CDR3 sequences, 13% to 15% appearing once. The specimen was blood. The receptors were gathered from a woman in her 50s with Graves' ophthalmopathy. CDR3s include the opening cysteine and the closing phenylalanine or tryptophan. The order of the fields is J gene, clone size, CDR3 length, V gene, CDR3 protein. Clone size appears in some rows only: once, few, many, or a class for an expanded clone.

TRBJ1-1 | many | 15 | TRBV7-9 | CASSIYRGQNTEAFF
TRBJ2-7 | many | 13 | TRBV6-2/TRBV6-3 | CASREDPYAEQYF
TRBJ1-1 | many | 15 | TRBV19 | CASSILSSLNTEAFF
TRBJ2-1 | many | 14 | TRBV28 | CASSLGGTSGEQFF
TRBJ1-4 | . | 14 | TRBV6-2/TRBV6-3 | CASSDRPLLEKLFF
TRBJ2-2 | . | 16 | TRBV7-3 | CASSLNGGRNTGELFF
TRBJ1-2 | many | 16 | TRBV7-2 | CASSLPLRGGNYGYTF
TRBJ1-2 | many | 14 | TRBV6-1 | CASSSHGTGGGYTF
TRBJ2-7 | few | 16 | TRBV14 | CASSQEGFRTPYEQYF
TRBJ1-1 | . | 15 | TRBV6-1 | CASSHLATMNTEAFF
TRBJ1-1 | few | 14 | TRBV10-2 | CASSPLGQNTEAFF
TRBJ2-3 | . | 14 | TRBV24-1 | CATSDGGYTDTQYF
TRBJ1-1 | few | 12 | TRBV6-5 | CASSYSAVEAFF
TRBJ2-3 | few | 15 | TRBV24-1 | CATSDNPSTADTQYF
TRBJ2-5 | many | 15 | TRBV7-9 | CASRLQRELEETQYF
TRBJ2-2 | . | 16 | TRBV4-3 | CASSLWASGRTGELFF
TRBJ2-1 | many | 14 | TRBV28 | CASTGTRSFHEQFF
TRBJ2-2 | many | 19 | TRBV3-1 | CASSQEVSGLAGLTGELFF
TRBJ2-7 | many | 19 | TRBV28 | CASSNPEGGRIPPGDEQYF
TRBJ1-1 | many | 13 | TRBV2 | CATRLYRAQGAFF
TRBJ2-5 | many | 15 | TRBV27 | CASSFFSGSQETQYF
TRBJ2-3 | . | 17 | TRBV4-1 | CASSRTSGGGGTDTQYF
TRBJ1-6 | . | 15 | TRBV6-5 | CASSYRRVADSPLHF
TRBJ2-1 | . | 16 | TRBV28 | CASQMTTGLAGGEQFF
TRBJ2-3 | many | 17 | TRBV5-1 | CASSLDPSGRATDTQYF
TRBJ2-5 | . | 15 | TRBV29-1 | CSAEGLAGGRETQYF
TRBJ2-1 | few | 16 | TRBV19 | CASSRTSASSYNEQFF
TRBJ2-1 | . | 16 | TRBV7-2 | CASSLGGLALVIEQFF
TRBJ1-2 | many | 15 | TRBV4-3 | CASSPTNLADYGYTF
TRBJ2-5 | many | 14 | TRBV28 | CASSLQGNQETQYF
TRBJ1-1 | many | 15 | TRBV6-1 | CASSDPGGADTEAFF
TRBJ1-2 | few | 14 | TRBV11-2 | CASSHGDIDYGYTF
TRBJ2-2 | many | 14 | TRBV30 | CAWSVWSGAGELFF
TRBJ2-7 | many | 16 | TRBV5-1 | CASSLLPGTETYEQYF
TRBJ2-1 | . | 15 | TRBV4-3 | CASSQDRGRQNEQFF
TRBJ1-1 | many | 14 | TRBV5-1 | CASSFNGLNTEAFF
TRBJ1-2 | few | 14 | TRBV27 | CASSTGGRRYGYTF
TRBJ2-4 | many | 16 | TRBV28 | CASSLFRSGAKNIQYF
TRBJ2-1 | few | 15 | TRBV9 | CASSVVGTGTNEQFF
TRBJ2-3 | many | 14 | TRBV29-1 | CSVELGQGTDTQYF
TRBJ2-7 | many | 13 | TRBV6-1 | CASGPGPSYEQYF
TRBJ1-6 | many | 14 | TRBV12-3/TRBV12-4 | CASSTGTSNSPLHF